This TCR beta chain derives from a study of blood T cell repertoires in COVID-19. V was pared by 5 bases and J by 17 bases, with 19 bases between. The CDR3 contains 13 residues. Germline loops: CDR1 SGHAT, CDR2 FQNNGV. The data were produced by immunoSEQ multiplex PCR, yet TCRdb's version contains in-frame clones alone and is incomplete. The sample has under 150,000 clones, 84% seen once. The receptor was isolated from a woman older than 75 in a cohort sampled during active or convalescent COVID-19. V is TRBV11-2 and J is TRBJ1-6; perhaps TRBD1 as D (6 bases). Sequencing input: peripheral blood. The CDR3 region has the DNA TGTGCCAGCAGCCTCAGACAGGTGTCTCCCTTCCACTTT. It yields the protein CASSLRQVSPFHF. The variable domain in full, with the rest retrieved from reference TRBV11-2 and TRBJ1-6, is EAGVAQSPRYKIIEKRQSVAFWCNPISGHATLYWYQQILGQGPKLLIQFQNNGVVDDSQLPKDRFSAERLKGVDSTLKIQPAKLEDSAVYLCASSLRQVSPFHFGNGTRLTVT.